Below are 9 T cell receptor beta chains sequenced from a single sample in a study of naive and memory T cell subsets. The beta constant-region primer was an equimolar mix of two oligonucleotides covering TRBC1 and TRBC2. TCRdb recomputed calls from the UMI-ligation and nested PCR reads with MiXCR, one row per CDR3 protein. The data hold under 150,000 distinct CDR3 sequences, with approximately 15% observed a single time. The sequenced sample was naive CD4+ T cells from blood. All receptors come from a human donor in good health.

This clonotype was seen a few times. The chain joins TRBV6-6 to TRBJ1-4; 9 bases are a match to TRBD1. CDR3 size: 19 residues. After removal of 2 bases from V and 3 bases from J, the junction contained 13 bases not matched to a gene. Germline CDR1 is MNHNY and CDR2 is SVGAGI (reference sequence). The DNA for the CDR3 is TGTGCCAGCAGTTACGACCGGACAGGGGAATTACGAGCTAATGAAAAACTGTTTTTT. Protein sequence: CASSYDRTGELRANEKLFF.

This clonotype was seen a handful of times. This sequence joins TRBV18 and TRBJ1-5; 8 nucleotides align to TRBD1. Trimming cost V 2 bases and J 4 bases; bases outside gene matches: 4. The V gene's germline CDR1 is KGHSH and CDR2 LQKENI. The CDR3 is 15 amino acids. The CDR3 sequence: CASSPGRQGNQPQHF. The DNA for the CDR3 is TGTGCCAGCTCACCAGGCAGACAGGGGAATCAGCCCCAGCATTTT.

The rearrangement links TRBV29-1 to TRBJ2-3; D possibly corresponds to TRBD1 (6 bases). CDR3 length: 12 residues. Germline CDR1 and CDR2: SQVTM and ANQGSEA. V was clipped by 4 bases and J by 3 bases, with 8 bases between them. The CDR3 bases are TGCAGCGTTGCAGGGGAGACAGATACGCAGTATTTT. Translation: CSVAGETDTQYF.

In this sample, this clonotype turned up many times. The chain's CDR3 is CASSATYTDTQYF. The CDR3 DNA sequence: TGTGCCAGCAGTGCCACGTACACAGATACGCAGTATTTT. The chain links TRBV6-5 to TRBJ2-3; D ambiguous. V was clipped by 5 bases and J by 2 bases, with 8 bases between them. CDR1 and CDR2 from the germline V gene are MNHEY and SVGAGI. There are 13 residues in the CDR3.

As DNA, the CDR3 is TGTGCCAGCTCACCACCGGGACTAGCGGGATCCTACAATGAGCAGTTCTTC. Its protein is CASSPPGLAGSYNEQFF. The V gene is TRBV18, the J gene TRBJ2-1, with 13 nucleotides matching TRBD2. Germline CDR1 and CDR2: KGHSH and LQKENI. The CDR3 totals 17 residues. V was clipped by 0 bases and J by 1 base; unmatched bases: 0.

This clonotype turned up a few times. The rearrangement uses TRBV25-1 and TRBJ2-2; the D is unclear. Trimming cost V 1 base and J 4 bases, with 10 bases left between them. The CDR3 contains 15 residues. The germline V gene encodes CDR1 MGHDK and CDR2 SYGVNS. In DNA, the CDR3 is TGTGCCAGCAGTGAATCTGGCCTTCGCACCGGGGAGCTGTTTTTT. This gives the protein CASSESGLRTGELFF.

The gene calls are TRBV10-3 and TRBJ1-6, with D perhaps TRBD1 (5 bases). Germline V CDR1 and CDR2: ENHRY, SYGVKD. Between the trimmed V and J ends, which lost 3 bases and 0 bases, there was a span of 12 bases. This CDR3 has 17 residues. CDR3 nucleotide sequence: TGTGCCATCAGTGATTCGCGGGGGAGCTCCTATAATTCACCCCTCCACTTT. This sequence encodes CAISDSRGSSYNSPLHF.

Concerning this clonotype: The junction departs from the called germline gene at one end, perhaps through a read error. This chain links TRBV2 with TRBJ2-1, with D perhaps TRBD1 (6 bases). The CDR3 has 15 residues. Germline V lookup: CDR1 SNHLY, CDR2 FYNNEI. CDR3 in amino acids: CASSKGQGSYNEQLF. CDR3 DNA: TGTGCCAGCAGTAAGGGGCAGGGGAGTTACAATGAGCAGCTCTTC.

The table lists this clonotype with many counts. The genes are TRBV5-1 and TRBJ2-7, with unresolved D. This CDR3 comprises 12 residues. Trimming removed 0 bases from V and 4 bases from J, with 5 bases in between. Germline V gene data show CDR1 as SGHRS and CDR2 as YFSETQ. The CDR3 coding sequence is TGCGCCAGCAGCTTGGGGCAGTACGAGCAGTACTTC. It yields the protein CASSLGQYEQYF.